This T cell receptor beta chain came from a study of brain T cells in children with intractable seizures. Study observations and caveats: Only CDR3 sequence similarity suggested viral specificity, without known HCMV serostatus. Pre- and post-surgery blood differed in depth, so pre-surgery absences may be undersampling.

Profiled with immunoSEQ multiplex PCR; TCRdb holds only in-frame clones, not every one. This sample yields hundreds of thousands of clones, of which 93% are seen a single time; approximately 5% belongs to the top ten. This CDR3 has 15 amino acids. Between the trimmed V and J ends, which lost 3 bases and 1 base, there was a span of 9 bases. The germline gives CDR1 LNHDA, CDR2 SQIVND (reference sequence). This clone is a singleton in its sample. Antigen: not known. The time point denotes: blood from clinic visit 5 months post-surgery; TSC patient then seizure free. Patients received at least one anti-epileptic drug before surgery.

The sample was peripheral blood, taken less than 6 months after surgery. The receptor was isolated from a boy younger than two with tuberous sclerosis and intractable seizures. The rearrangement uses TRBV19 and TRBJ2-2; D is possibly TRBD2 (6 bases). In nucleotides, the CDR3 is TGTGCCAGTAGTATTCGGGGAGGGAACACCGGGGAGCTGTTTTTT. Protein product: CASSIRGGNTGELFF.